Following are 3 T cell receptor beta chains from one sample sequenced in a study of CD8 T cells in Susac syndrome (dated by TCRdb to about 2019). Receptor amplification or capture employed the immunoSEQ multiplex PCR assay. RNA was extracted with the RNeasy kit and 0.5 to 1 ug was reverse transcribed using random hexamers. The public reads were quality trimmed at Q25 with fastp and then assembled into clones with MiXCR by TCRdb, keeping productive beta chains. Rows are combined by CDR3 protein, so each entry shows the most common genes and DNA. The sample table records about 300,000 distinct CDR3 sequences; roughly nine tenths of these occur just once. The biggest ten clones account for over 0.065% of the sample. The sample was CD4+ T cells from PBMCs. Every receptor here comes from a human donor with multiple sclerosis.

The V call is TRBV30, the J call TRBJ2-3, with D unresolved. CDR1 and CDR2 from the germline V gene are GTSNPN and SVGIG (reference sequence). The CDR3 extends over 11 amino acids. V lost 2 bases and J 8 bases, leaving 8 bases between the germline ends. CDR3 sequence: CAWSRLGTQYF. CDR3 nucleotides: TGTGCCTGGAGTCGACTGGGTACGCAGTATTTT.

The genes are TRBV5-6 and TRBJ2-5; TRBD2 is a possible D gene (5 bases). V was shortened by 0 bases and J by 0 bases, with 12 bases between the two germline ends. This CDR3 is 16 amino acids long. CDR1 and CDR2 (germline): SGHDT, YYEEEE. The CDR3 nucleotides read TGTGCCAGCAGCTTGGCCCTGGGCGGGTACCAAGAGACCCAGTACTTC. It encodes CASSLALGGYQETQYF.

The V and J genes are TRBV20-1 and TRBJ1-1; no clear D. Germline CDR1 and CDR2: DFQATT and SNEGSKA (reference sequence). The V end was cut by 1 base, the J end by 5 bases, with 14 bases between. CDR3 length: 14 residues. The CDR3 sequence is CSARALGPRTEAFF. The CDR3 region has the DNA TGCAGTGCTAGAGCGCTGGGCCCTCGGACTGAAGCTTTCTTT.